The 7 T cell receptor beta chains below come from one sample, sequenced in a study of cytomegalovirus exposure and HLA in healthy donors. Primers for the PCR totalled 60 Vbeta and 13 Jbeta. Produced via immunoSEQ multiplex PCR; TCRdb's table is partial and in-frame only. Here the sample spans some 160,000 clones, over 60% being singletons. The sample was PBMCs. Receptors were obtained from a woman between 25 and 40 years old in good health and CMV-seronegative.

The chain has TRBV11-2 and TRBJ2-7; D is unclear. The CDR3 is made up of 16 amino acids. The ends were cut back, 2 bases at V and 0 bases at J, with 14 bases in the middle. CDR1 is SGHAT, CDR2 FQNNGV, per germline. The CDR3 DNA follows: TGTGCCAGCAGCTTATGGTCGCCGGGTTCCTCCTACGAGCAGTACTTC. This translates into CASSLWSPGSSYEQYF.

This chain uses TRBV19 with TRBJ2-3; 13 bases align to TRBD2. Germline trimming cut 4 bases from V and 0 bases from J; bases unmatched to any gene: 4. CDR3 length: 17 amino acids. The germline CDR1 and CDR2 sequences are LNHDA and SQIVND (reference sequence). As DNA, the CDR3 is TGTGCCAGTAGTACACTAGCGGGGGGGCCGAGCACAGATACGCAGTATTTT. Its protein is CASSTLAGGPSTDTQYF.

CDR3 loop: CASSESGSRFFF. The CDR3 DNA follows: TGCGCCAGCAGTGAGTCTGGAAGCAGGTTTTTCTTT. V is TRBV10-1 and J is TRBJ1-1; D unclear. The germline V gene encodes CDR1 WNHNN and CDR2 SYGVQD (reference sequence). The CDR3 covers 12 residues. The V gene lost 0 bases and the J gene lost 13 bases, with 12 bases spanning the gap.

The V and J genes are TRBV6-5 and TRBJ1-1, with D tentatively TRBD1 (5 bases). The CDR3 sequence is 14 residues long. Trimming cost V 4 bases and J 2 bases, with 11 bases left between them. Looked up from germline, CDR1 is MNHEY and CDR2 is SVGAGI. CDR3 protein: CASSSTGFNTEAFF. The CDR3 nucleotides read TGTGCCAGCAGTTCAACAGGTTTTAACACTGAAGCTTTCTTT.

This clone was seen only a few times. This chain uses TRBV11-2 with TRBJ1-2, with 7 bases identical to TRBD1. The CDR3 length is 16 residues. Germline CDR1 SGHAT, CDR2 FQNNGV. Losses at the gene ends were 6 bases for V and 4 bases for J; bases not matched to a gene: 14. CDR3 DNA sequence: TGTGCCAGCAGTATAGGCCCGGACAGGCGAGTCTATGGCTACACCTTC. Translation gives CASSIGPDRRVYGYTF.

The chain links TRBV29-1 to TRBJ2-2; 10 bases line up with TRBD2. Unmatched junction bases numbered 2, after V lost 7 bases and J lost 0 bases. The germline V gene encodes CDR1 SQVTM and CDR2 ANQGSEA. This CDR3 region has 14 residues. This chain's CDR3 is CSAGLAANTGELFF. For the CDR3, the DNA is TGCAGCGCCGGACTAGCGGCGAACACCGGGGAGCTGTTTTTT.

The rearrangement links TRBV4-3 to TRBJ2-7; the D is unclear. CDR1 and CDR2 (germline): LGHNA, YSLEER. V lost 0 bases to trimming and J lost 3 bases, with 18 bases between them. This CDR3 is built from 17 residues. The CDR3 is CASSQEAWSSGDYEQYF. The CDR3 DNA reads TGCGCCAGCAGCCAAGAAGCTTGGTCGTCAGGCGACTACGAGCAGTACTTC.